This passage covers 4 T cell receptor beta chains from one sample sequenced in a study of CXCR3-negative and CXCR3-positive naive CD8 T cells. Each TRB cDNA library was prepared by 5' RACE (with UMI labels). TCRdb re-called the 5' RACE reads and shows each CDR3 protein once, DNA omitted. Reported are over 5,500 distinct CDR3 sequences; the ten largest clones contain about 1%. The sequenced material came from naive CXCR3- CD8+ T cells from blood. Subset described: CD45RO-CCR7+CD27+CD95- naive CD8+ T cells lacking CXCR3 (TNR3-). The receptors come from a human donor in good health. Some clones in this sample may be carry-over from other donors' samples.

This clonotype counts as medium-sized (0.01 to 0.1%) by frequency. This chain joins TRBV5-1 and TRBJ2-2; TCRdb outputs TRBD1, but without DNA this stays unchecked. Germline CDR1 reads SGHRS; CDR2 reads YFSETQ. The CDR3 spans 15 residues. This CDR3 reads CASSSGGTNTGELFF.

The CDR3 protein is CSVPGQVSYEQYF. This sequence joins TRBV29-1 and TRBJ2-7; TCRdb's assignment of TRBD1 cannot be checked, as there is no DNA. The CDR3 runs to 13 residues. CDR1 is SQVTM, CDR2 ANQGSEA, per germline.

CDR3 sequence: CSAQRLQGAADTEAFF. The chain joins TRBV20-1 to TRBJ1-1; the D gene TCRdb calls, TRBD1, cannot be checked with no DNA. The germline gives CDR1 DFQATT, CDR2 SNEGSKA (reference sequence). The CDR3 extends over 16 amino acids.

This clonotype is deemed medium-sized by its frequency. The chain uses TRBV28 and TRBJ2-1; TCRdb selects TRBD2, and the lack of DNA leaves this call unchecked. The germline V gene has CDR1 MDHEN and CDR2 SYDVKM. This CDR3 is built from 16 residues. The CDR3 sequence is CASSESSGGSTRWQFF.